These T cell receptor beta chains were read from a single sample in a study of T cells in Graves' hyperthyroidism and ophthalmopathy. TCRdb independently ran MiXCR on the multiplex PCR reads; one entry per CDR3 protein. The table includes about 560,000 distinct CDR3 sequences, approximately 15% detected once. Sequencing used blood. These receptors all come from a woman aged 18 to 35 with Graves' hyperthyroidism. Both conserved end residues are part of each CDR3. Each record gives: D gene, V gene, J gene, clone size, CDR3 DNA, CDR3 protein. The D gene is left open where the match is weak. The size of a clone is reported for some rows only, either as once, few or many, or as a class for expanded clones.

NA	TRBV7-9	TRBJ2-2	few	TGTGCCAGCAGCACCAGGGTGATAGTGAACACCGGGGAGCTGTTTTTT	CASSTRVIVNTGELFF
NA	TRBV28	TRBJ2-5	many	TGTGCCAGCAGTCTTGAACTAGGGGGAGGGCCCGGGGCCCAGTACTTC	CASSLELGGGPGAQYF
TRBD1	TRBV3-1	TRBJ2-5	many	TGTGCCAGCAGCCACGACGGGACAGGTAACCAAGAGACCCAGTACTTC	CASSHDGTGNQETQYF
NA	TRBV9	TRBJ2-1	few	TGTGCCAGCAGCGTGGGAAGGGGATCCTACAATGAGCAGTTCTTC	CASSVGRGSYNEQFF
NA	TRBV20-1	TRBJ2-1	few	TGCAGTGCTAGGTCGGAAGGCGGGGCCTACAATGAGCAGTTCTTC	CSARSEGGAYNEQFF
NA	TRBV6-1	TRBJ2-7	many	TGTGCCAGCAGTGAATATACACCTAGCCCCTACGAGCAGTACTTC	CASSEYTPSPYEQYF
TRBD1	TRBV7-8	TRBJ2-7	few	TGTGCCAGCGTCCCAGCGATACAGGGGACGCGCTACGAGCAGTACTTC	CASVPAIQGTRYEQYF
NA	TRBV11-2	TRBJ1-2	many	TGTGCCAGCAGCTTACCGGACAGAAACTATGGCTACACCTTC	CASSLPDRNYGYTF
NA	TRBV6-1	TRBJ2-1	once	TGTGCCAGTCCCACTAGCGCCGGACAGGTGTCCTACAATGAGCAGTTCTTC	CASPTSAGQVSYNEQFF
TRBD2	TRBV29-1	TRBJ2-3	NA	TGCAGCGTTGAGCGGGAGGGCCGAGATACGCAGTATTTT	CSVEREGRDTQYF
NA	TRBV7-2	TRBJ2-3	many	TGTGCCAGCAGCTTATGGTGGGATGCAGATACGCAGTATTTT	CASSLWWDADTQYF
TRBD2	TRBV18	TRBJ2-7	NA	TGTGCCAGCTCAACTGCAGTAGCGGGACCCTACGAGCAGTACTTC	CASSTAVAGPYEQYF
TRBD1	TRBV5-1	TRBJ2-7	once	TGCGCCAGCAGCCTCTTACAGGGGGCAAGGGAGCAGTACTTC	CASSLLQGAREQYF
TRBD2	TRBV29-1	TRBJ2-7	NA	TGCAGCGCGCCGGGAGGGATAACCTACGAGCAGTACTTC	CSAPGGITYEQYF
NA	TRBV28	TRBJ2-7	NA	TGTGCCAGCAATCGGGGCTTCTACGAGCAGTACTTC	CASNRGFYEQYF
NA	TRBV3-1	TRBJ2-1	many	TGTGCCAGCAGCAAGGGGGTGGATTACAATGAGCAGTTCTTC	CASSKGVDYNEQFF
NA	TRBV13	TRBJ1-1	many	TGTGCCAGCAGCCCCGGGAGCCAGATTGAAGCTTTCTTT	CASSPGSQIEAFF
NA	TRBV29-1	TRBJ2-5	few	TGCAGCGTTGTCGGGACGGCGGACGGGGAGACCCAGTACTTC	CSVVGTADGETQYF
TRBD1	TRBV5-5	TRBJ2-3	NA	TGTGCCAGCAGCTTGGCAGGACAGGGGGGAGATACGCAGTATTTT	CASSLAGQGGDTQYF
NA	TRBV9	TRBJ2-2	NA	TGTGCCAGCAGCGTAGCTGTAGGGGCGGCCGGGGAGCTGTTTTTT	CASSVAVGAAGELFF
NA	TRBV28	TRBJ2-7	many	TGTGCCAGCAGTCGACCCGCCTACGAGCAGTACTTC	CASSRPAYEQYF
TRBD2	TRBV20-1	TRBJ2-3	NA	TGCAGTGCTAGGGGCGGACTAGCGGAGATTCACACAGATACGCAGTATTTT	CSARGGLAEIHTDTQYF
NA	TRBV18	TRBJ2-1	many	TGTGCCAGCTCACGACAACAGGGAATCGCCTACAATGAGCAGTTCTTC	CASSRQQGIAYNEQFF
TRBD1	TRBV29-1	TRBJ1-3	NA	TGCAGCGTTTCCCTGACAGGGGTTGGAAACACCATATATTTT	CSVSLTGVGNTIYF
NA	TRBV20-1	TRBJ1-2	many	TGCAGTGCCTTATCGGATGTTCTTTATGGCTACACCTTC	CSALSDVLYGYTF
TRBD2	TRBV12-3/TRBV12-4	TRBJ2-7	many	TGTGCCAGCAGGGTAGGGACTAGCGGGACCTACGAGCAGTACTTC	CASRVGTSGTYEQYF
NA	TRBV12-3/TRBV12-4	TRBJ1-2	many	TGTGCCAGCAGTTTTAGTGGGTTCTATGGCTACACCTTC	CASSFSGFYGYTF
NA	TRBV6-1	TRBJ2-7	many	TGTGCCAGCAGGGGCTTAGACTCTTCGAGCTACGAGCAGTACTTC	CASRGLDSSSYEQYF
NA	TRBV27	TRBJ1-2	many	TGTGCCAGCAGTTTATCCTCCTTGGGTGGCTACACCTTC	CASSLSSLGGYTF
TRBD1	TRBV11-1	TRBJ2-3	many	TGTGCCAGCAGCGGACAGGGGTTAAGCACAGATACGCAGTATTTT	CASSGQGLSTDTQYF
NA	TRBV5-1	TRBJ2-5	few	TGCGCCAGCAGCTTGACGGGGCAAGAGGCCCAGTACTTC	CASSLTGQEAQYF
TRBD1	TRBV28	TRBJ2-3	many	TGTGCCAGCAGTTTACAGGGGGCAGATACGCAGTATTTT	CASSLQGADTQYF
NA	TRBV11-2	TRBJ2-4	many	TGTGCCAGCAGCTTCGTACAACAGGGAGCCAAAAACATTCAGTACTTC	CASSFVQQGAKNIQYF